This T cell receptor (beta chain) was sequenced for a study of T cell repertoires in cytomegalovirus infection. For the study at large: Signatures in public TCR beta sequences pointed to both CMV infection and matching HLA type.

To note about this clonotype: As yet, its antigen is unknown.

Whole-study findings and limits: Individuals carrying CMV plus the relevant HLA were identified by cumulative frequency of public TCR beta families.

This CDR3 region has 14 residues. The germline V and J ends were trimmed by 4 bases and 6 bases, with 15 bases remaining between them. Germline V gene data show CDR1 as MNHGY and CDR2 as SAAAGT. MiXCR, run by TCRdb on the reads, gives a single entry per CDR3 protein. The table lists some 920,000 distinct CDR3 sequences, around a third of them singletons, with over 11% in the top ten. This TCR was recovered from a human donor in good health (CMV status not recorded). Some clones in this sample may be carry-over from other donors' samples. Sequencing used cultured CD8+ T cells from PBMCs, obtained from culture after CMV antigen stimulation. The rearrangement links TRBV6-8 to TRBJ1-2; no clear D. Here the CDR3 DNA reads TGTGCCAGCAGTTTAACTCGGGAGGTTGATGGCTACACCTTC. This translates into CASSLTREVDGYTF.